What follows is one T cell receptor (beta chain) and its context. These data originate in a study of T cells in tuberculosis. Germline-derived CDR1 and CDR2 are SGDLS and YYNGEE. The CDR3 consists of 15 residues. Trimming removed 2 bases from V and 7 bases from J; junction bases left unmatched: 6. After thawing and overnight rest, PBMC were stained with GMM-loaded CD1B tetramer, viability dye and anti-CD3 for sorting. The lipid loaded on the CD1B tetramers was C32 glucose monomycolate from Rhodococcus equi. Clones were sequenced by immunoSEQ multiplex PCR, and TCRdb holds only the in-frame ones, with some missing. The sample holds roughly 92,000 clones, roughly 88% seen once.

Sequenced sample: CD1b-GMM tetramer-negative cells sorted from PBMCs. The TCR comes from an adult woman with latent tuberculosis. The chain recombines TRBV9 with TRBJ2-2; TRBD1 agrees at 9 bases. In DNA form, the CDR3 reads TGTGCCAGCAGCGTCACAGGGGGCAGTTTCGGGGAGCTGTTTTTT. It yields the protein CASSVTGGSFGELFF. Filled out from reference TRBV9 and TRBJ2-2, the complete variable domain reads DSGVTQTPKHLITATGQRVTLRCSPRSGDLSVYWYQQSLDQGLQFLIQYYNGEERAKGNILERFSAQQFPDLHSELNLSSLELGDSALYFCASSVTGGSFGELFFGEGSRLTVL.